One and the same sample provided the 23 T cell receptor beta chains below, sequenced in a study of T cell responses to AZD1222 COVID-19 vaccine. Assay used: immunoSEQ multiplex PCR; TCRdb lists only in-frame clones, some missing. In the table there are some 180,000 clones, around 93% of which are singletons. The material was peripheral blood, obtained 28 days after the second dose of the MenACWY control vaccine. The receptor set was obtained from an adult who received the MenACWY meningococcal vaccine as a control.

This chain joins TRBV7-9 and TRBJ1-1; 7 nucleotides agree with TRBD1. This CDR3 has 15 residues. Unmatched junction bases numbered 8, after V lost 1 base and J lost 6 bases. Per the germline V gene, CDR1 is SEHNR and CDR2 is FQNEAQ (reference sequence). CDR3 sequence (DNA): TGTGCCAGCAGCTTAGTCCCGACAGGGACTTCTGAAGCTTTCTTT. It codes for CASSLVPTGTSEAFF.

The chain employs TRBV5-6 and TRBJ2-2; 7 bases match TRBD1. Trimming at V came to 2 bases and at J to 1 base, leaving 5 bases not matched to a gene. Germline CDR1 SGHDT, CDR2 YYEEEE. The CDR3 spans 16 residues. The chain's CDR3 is CASSFKWTGNTGELFF. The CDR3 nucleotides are TGTGCCAGCAGCTTTAAATGGACAGGGAACACCGGGGAGCTGTTTTTT.

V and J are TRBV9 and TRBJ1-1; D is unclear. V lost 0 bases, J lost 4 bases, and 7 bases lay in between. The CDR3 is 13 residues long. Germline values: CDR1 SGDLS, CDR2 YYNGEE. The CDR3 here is CASSVVGSTEAFF. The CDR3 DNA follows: TGTGCCAGCAGCGTAGTAGGTAGCACTGAAGCTTTCTTT. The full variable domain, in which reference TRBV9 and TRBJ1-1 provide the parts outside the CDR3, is DSGVTQTPKHLITATGQRVTLRCSPRSGDLSVYWYQQSLDQGLQFLIQYYNGEERAKGNILERFSAQQFPDLHSELNLSSLELGDSALYFCASSVVGSTEAFFGQGTRLTVV.

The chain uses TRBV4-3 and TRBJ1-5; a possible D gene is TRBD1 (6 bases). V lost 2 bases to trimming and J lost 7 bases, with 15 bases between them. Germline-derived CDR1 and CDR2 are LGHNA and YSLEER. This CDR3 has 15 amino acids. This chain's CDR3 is CASSQNPGEGQPQHF. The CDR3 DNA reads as TGCGCCAGCAGCCAAAATCCAGGGGAAGGACAGCCCCAGCATTTT.

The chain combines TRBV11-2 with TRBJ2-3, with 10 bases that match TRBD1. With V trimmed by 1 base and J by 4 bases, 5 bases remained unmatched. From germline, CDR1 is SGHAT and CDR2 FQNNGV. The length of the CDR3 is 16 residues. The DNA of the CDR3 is TGTGCCAGCAGCTTAGGGGACAGGGGCCCCTCAGATACGCAGTATTTT. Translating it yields CASSLGDRGPSDTQYF.

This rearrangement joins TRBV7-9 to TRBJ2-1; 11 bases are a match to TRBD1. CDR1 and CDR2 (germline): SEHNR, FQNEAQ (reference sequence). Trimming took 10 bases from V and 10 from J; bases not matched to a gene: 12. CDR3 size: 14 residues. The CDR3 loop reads CATGRTGGAGEQFF. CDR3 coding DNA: TGTGCCACGGGCAGGACAGGGGGCGCGGGGGAGCAGTTCTTC.

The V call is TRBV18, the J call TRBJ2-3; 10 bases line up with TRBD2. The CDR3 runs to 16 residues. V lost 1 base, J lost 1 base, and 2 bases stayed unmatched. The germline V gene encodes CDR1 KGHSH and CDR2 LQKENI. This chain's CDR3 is CASSPRGTSGTDTQYF. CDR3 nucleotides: TGTGCCAGCTCACCACGCGGGACTAGCGGCACAGATACGCAGTATTTT.

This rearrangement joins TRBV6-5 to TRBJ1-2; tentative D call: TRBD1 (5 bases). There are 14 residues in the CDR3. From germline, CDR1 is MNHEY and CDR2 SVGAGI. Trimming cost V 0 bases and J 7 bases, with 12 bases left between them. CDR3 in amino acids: CASSYSGEASGYTF. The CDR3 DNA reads TGTGCCAGCAGTTACTCGGGGGAGGCTTCTGGCTACACCTTC.

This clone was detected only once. The CDR3 is CASRTGTGQNIQYF. The CDR3, as DNA: TGTGCCAGCAGAACCGGGACAGGGCAAAACATTCAGTACTTC. The genes are TRBV2 and TRBJ2-4; 9 bases line up with TRBD1. The germline V gene encodes CDR1 SNHLY and CDR2 FYNNEI. This CDR3 comprises 14 residues. V lost 6 bases and J lost 5; bases outside the gene matches: 5.

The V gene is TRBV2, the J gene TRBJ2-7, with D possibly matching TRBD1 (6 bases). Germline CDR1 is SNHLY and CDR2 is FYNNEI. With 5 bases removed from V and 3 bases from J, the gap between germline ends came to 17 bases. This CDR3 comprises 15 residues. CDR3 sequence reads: CASSIRRGGVYEQYF. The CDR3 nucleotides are TGTGCCAGCAGTATCCGTAGAGGGGGAGTCTACGAGCAGTACTTC.

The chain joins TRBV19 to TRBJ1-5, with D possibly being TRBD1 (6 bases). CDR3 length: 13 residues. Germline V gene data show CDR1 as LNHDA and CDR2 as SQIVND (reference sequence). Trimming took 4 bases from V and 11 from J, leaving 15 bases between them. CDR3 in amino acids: CASSTRQGLSQHF. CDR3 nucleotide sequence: TGTGCCAGTAGTACGCGTCAGGGGTTGTCCCAGCATTTT.

This chain's CDR3 is CASRAGEVRNSPLHF. CDR3 bases: TGTGCCAGCAGAGCAGGGGAGGTACGGAATTCACCCCTCCACTTT. The chain is built from TRBV2 and TRBJ1-6; D might be TRBD1 (6 bases). In germline, CDR1 is SNHLY, CDR2 FYNNEI. The V end was cut by 6 bases, the J end by 7 bases, with 16 bases between. The CDR3 length is 15 residues.

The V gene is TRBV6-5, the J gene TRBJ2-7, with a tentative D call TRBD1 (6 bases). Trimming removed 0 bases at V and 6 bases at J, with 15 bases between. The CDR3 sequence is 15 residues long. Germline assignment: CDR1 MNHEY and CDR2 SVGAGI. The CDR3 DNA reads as TGTGCCAGCAGTTACTCGATTCAGGGGCTCGGCGAGCAGTACTTC. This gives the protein CASSYSIQGLGEQYF.

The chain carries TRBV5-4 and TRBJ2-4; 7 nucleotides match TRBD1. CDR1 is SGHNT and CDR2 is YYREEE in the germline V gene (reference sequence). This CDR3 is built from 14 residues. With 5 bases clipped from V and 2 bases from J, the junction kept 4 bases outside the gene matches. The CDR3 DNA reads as TGTGCCAGCAGTTCACAGGGGACCAAAAACATTCAGTACTTC. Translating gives CASSSQGTKNIQYF. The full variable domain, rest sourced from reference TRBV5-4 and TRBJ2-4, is ETGVTQSPTHLIKTRGQQVTLRCSSQSGHNTVSWYQQALGQGPQFIFQYYREEENGRGNFPPRFSGLQFPNYSSELNVNALELDDSALYLCASSSQGTKNIQYFGAGTRLSVL.

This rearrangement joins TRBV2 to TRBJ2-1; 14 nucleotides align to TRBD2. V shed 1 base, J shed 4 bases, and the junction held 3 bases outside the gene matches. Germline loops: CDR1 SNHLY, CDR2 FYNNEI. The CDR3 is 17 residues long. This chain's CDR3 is CASSEGTSGGKYNEQFF. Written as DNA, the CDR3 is TGTGCCAGCAGTGAAGGGACTAGCGGGGGGAAATACAATGAGCAGTTCTTC. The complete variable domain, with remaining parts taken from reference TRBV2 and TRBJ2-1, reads EPEVTQTPSHQVTQMGQEVILRCVPISNHLYFYWYRQILGQKVEFLVSFYNNEISEKSEIFDDQFSVERPDGSNFTLKIRSTKLEDSAMYFCASSEGTSGGKYNEQFFGPGTRLTVL.

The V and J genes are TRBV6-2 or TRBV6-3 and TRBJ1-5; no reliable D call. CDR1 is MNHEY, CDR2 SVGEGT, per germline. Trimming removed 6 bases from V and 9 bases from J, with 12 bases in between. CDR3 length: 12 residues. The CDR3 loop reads CASRYTSGPQHF. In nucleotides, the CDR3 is TGTGCCAGCAGATACACGTCCGGGCCCCAGCATTTT.

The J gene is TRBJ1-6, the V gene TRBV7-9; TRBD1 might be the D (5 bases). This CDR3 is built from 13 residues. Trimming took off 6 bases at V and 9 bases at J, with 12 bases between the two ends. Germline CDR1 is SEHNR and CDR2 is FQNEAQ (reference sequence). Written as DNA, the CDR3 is TGTGCCAGCAGTGAGGGGCGCGGTTCACCCCTCCACTTT. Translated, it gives CASSEGRGSPLHF.

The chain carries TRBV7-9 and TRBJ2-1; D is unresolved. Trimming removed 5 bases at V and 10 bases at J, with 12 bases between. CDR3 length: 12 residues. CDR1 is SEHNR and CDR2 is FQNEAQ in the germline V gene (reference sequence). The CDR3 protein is CASSAFRPEQFF. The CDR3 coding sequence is TGTGCCAGCAGCGCGTTCAGGCCCGAGCAGTTCTTC.

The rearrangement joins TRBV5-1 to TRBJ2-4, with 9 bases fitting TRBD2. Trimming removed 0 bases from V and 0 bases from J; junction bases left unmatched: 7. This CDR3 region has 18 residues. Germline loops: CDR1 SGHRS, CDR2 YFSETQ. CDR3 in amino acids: CASSLGQIAGVAKNIQYF. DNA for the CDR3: TGCGCCAGCAGCTTGGGACAAATAGCGGGGGTAGCCAAAAACATTCAGTACTTC.

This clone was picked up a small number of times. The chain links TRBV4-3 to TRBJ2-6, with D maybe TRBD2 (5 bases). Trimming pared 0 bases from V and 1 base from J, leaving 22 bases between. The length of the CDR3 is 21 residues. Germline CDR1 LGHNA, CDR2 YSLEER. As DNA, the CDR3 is TGCGCCAGCAGCCAAGATTGGCGGGTAGCTTCCTCCCCTTCTGGGGCCAACGTCCTGACTTTC. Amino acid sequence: CASSQDWRVASSPSGANVLTF.

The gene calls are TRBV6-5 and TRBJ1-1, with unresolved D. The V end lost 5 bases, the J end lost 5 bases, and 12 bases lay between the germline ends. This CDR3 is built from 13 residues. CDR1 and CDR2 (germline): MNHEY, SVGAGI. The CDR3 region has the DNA TGTGCCAGCAGTCCCAGTGGGAGGACTGAAGCTTTCTTT. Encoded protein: CASSPSGRTEAFF.

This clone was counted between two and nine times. Here the CDR3 reads CASSGTGSGANVLTF. The DNA for the CDR3 is TGTGCCAGCAGCGGAACCGGAAGTGGGGCCAACGTCCTGACTTTC. This chain uses TRBV5-4 with TRBJ2-6; D unresolved. Germline CDR1 and CDR2: SGHNT and YYREEE (reference sequence). The CDR3 runs to 15 residues. Between the trimmed V and J ends, which lost 4 bases and 3 bases, there was a span of 11 bases.

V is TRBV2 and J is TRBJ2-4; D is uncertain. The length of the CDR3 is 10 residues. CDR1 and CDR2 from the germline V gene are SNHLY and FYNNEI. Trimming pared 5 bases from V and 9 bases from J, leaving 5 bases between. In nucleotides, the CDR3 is TGTGCCAGCAGTACCCTCATTCAGTACTTC. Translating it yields CASSTLIQYF.